This T cell receptor beta chain was captured in a study of shared clonotypes between healthy human individuals. Data came from immunoSEQ multiplex PCR; TCRdb stores just in-frame clones and leaves some out. The sample yields around 2.5 million clones, roughly 93% seen once. The V gene's germline CDR1 is SGHNT and CDR2 YYREEE (reference sequence). V lost 3 bases and J 1 base, leaving 16 bases between the germline ends. There are 16 residues in the CDR3. This clone was seen just once. J is TRBJ2-5 and V is TRBV5-4; D perhaps matches TRBD2 (7 bases). The sample comprised naive CD4+ T cells from PBMCs. Noted subset: CD45RA+ positively selected. The clonotype was recovered from a man aged 18 to 30 in good health. Some clones in this sample may be carry-over from other donors' samples. CDR3 DNA: TGTGCCAGCAGCTGGCGCGGCGGGGGCCCCCAAGAGACCCAGTACTTC. It yields the protein CASSWRGGGPQETQYF.